The clone carrying this TCR beta chain was picked up a small number of times. As yet, its antigen is unknown. This entry comes from a study of long-term antiretroviral therapy in people with HIV. Study details: Some samples came about a decade before the 2015 immediate-ART recommendation, and these were the earliest.

Trimming at V came to 2 bases and at J to 6 bases, leaving 5 bases not matched to a gene. Germline V gives CDR1 LGHNA, CDR2 YSLEER. This CDR3 contains 15 residues. Findings and limits, study-wide: Every time point showed a repertoire led by clones expanded before ART. Diversity remained lower than transplant donor controls, even though it increased after ART.

The study drew at least one pre-ART and at least two post-ART PBMC samples from every donor. A v3.0 immunoSEQ assay was performed at survey level. Data came from immunoSEQ multiplex PCR; TCRdb stores just in-frame clones and leaves some out. The sample has under 20,000 clones; over 70% are singletons. The material sequenced was unsorted PBMCs, taken 2.3 years after starting antiretroviral therapy. This TCR was recovered from a woman in her thirties or forties with HIV. This rearrangement joins TRBV4-3 to TRBJ2-2; TRBD1 matches at 8 bases. The CDR3 coding sequence is TGCGCCAGCAGCCAACTATTGACAGGGGCCGGGGAGCTGTTTTTT. Protein: CASSQLLTGAGELFF.